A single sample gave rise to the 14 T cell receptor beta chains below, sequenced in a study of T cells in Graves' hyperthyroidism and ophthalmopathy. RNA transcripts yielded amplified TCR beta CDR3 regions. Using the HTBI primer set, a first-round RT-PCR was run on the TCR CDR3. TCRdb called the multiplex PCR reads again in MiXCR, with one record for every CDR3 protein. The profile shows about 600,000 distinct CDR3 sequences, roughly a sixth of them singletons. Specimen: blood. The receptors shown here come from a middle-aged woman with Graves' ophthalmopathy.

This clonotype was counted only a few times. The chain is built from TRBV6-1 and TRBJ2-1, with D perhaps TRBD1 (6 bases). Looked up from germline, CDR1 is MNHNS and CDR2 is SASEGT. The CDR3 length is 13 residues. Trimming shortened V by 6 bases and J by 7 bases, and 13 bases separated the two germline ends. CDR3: CASRNSRGNEQFF. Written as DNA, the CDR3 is TGTGCCAGCAGGAATAGCAGGGGTAATGAGCAGTTCTTC.

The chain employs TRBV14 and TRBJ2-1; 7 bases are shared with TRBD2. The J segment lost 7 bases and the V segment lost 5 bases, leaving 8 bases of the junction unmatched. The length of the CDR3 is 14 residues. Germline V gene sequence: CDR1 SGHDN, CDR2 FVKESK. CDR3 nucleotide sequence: TGTGCCAGCAGCTCCCCGGGCGGGGGAAATGAGCAGTTCTTC. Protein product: CASSSPGGGNEQFF. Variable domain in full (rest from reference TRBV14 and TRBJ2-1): EAGVTQFPSHSVIEKGQTVTLRCDPISGHDNLYWYRRVMGKEIKFLLHFVKESKQDESGMPNNRFLAERTGGTYSTLKVQPAELEDSGVYFCASSSPGGGNEQFFGPGTRLTVL.

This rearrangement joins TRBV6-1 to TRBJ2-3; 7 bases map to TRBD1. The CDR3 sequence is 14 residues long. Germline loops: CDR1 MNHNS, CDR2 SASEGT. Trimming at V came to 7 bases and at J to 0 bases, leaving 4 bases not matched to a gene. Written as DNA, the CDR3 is TGTGCCAGCAACCCACAGGGGAGCACAGATACGCAGTATTTT. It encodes CASNPQGSTDTQYF.

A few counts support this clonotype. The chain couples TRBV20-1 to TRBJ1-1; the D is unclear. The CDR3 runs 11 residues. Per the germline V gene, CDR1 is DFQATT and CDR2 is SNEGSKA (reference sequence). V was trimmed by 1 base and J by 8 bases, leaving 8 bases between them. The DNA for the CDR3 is TGCAGTGCTAGAGGCGGAGGCGAAGCTTTCTTT. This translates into CSARGGGEAFF.

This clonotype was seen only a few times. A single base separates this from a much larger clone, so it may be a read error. The CDR3 loop is CASSNDDRQGVGYGQYF. The CDR3 DNA reads TGTGCCAGCAGCAACGACGACCGACAGGGCGTGGGCTACGGGCAGTACTTC. V gene TRBV3-1 combines with J gene TRBJ2-7, with 7 bases matching TRBD1. Per the germline V gene, CDR1 is LGHDT and CDR2 is YNNKEL (reference sequence). The CDR3 contains 17 residues.

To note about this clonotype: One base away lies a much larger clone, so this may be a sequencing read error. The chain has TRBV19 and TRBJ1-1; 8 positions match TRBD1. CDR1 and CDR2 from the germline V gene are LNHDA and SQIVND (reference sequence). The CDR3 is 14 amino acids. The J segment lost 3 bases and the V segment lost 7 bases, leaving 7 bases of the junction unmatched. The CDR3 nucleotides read TGTGCCAGTACTCCGGGACAGGCCTACACTGAAGCTTTCTTT. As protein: CASTPGQAYTEAFF.

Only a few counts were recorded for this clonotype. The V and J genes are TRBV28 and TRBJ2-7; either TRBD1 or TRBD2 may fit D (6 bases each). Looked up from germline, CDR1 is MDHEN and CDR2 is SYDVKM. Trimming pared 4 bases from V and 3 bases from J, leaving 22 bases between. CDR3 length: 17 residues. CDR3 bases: TGTGCCAGCAGTTCCCTAGGAGGGGGGACGGACATCTACGAGCAGTACTTC. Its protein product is CASSSLGGGTDIYEQYF.

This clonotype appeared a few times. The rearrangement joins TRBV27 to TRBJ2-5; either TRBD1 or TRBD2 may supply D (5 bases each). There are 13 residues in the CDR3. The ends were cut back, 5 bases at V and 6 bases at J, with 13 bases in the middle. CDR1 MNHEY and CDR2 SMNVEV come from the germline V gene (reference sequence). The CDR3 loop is CASSRLGAKTQYF. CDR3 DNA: TGTGCCAGCAGTCGGCTCGGGGCGAAGACCCAGTACTTC.

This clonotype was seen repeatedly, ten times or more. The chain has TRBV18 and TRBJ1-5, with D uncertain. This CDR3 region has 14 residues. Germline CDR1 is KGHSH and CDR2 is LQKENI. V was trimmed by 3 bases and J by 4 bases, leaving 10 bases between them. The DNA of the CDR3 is TGTGCCAGCTCACCGTACAGCAAGAATCAGCCCCAGCATTTT. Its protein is CASSPYSKNQPQHF.

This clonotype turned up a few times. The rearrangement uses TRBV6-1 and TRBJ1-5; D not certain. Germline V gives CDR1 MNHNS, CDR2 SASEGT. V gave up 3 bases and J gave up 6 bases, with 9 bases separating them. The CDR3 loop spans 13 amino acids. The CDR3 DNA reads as TGTGCCAGCAGTGAGAAGGGCAGTCAGCCCCAGCATTTT. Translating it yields CASSEKGSQPQHF.

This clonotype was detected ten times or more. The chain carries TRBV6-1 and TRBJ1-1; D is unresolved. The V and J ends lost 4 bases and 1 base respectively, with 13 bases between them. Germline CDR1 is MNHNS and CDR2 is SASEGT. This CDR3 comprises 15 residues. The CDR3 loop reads CASSGRGLANTEAFF. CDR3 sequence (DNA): TGTGCCAGCAGTGGCAGAGGGTTGGCGAACACTGAAGCTTTCTTT.

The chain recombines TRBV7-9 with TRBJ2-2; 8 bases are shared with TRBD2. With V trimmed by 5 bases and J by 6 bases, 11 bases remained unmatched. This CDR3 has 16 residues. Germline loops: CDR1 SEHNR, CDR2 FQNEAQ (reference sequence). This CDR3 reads CASSRGGLGSPGELFF. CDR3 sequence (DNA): TGTGCCAGCAGCCGTGGGGGACTAGGGTCCCCCGGGGAGCTGTTTTTT.

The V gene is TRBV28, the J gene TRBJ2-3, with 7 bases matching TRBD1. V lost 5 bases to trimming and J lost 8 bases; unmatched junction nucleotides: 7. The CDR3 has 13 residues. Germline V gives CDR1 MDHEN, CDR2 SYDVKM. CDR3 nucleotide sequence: TGTGCCAGCAGTGACAGGGATTTAGCTACGCAGTATTTT. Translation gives CASSDRDLATQYF.

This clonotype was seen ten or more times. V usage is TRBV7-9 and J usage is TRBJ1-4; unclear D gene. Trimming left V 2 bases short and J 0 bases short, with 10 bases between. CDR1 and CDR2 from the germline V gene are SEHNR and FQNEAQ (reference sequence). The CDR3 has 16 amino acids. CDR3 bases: TGTGCCAGCAGCTTACGACTTCGGTCAACTAATGAAAAACTGTTTTTT. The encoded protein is CASSLRLRSTNEKLFF.